Following are 27 T cell receptor beta chains from one sample sequenced in a study of molecular identifiers for immune sequencing clone quantification. TCRdb re-analysed the PCR reads in MiXCR, keeping a single row per CDR3 protein. Altogether approximately 550,000 distinct CDR3 sequences are present, 25% being singletons, with the ten largest covering around 0.76%. The sample was naive CD8+ T cells from blood, with Jurkat cell RNA spiked in. Subset denoted: FACS-sorted CD8+CD4-CCR7+CD45RA+ naive T cells. The receptors come from a human donor in good health. Some libraries in this study had Jurkat cell RNA spiked in.

The chain couples TRBV12-3 or TRBV12-4 to TRBJ1-2; tentatively, D is TRBD1 (5 bases). This CDR3 has 13 amino acids. V was pared by 6 bases and J by 8 bases, with 16 bases between. CDR3 amino acids: CASSLTTVGGYTF. The DNA of the CDR3 is TGTGCCAGCAGCCTAACGACAGTAGGCGGCTACACCTTC.

This clonotype was seen more than once but under ten times. J is TRBJ1-2 and V is TRBV27; the D is unclear. Trimming stripped 5 bases from V and 0 bases from J, with 19 bases between. The CDR3 covers 17 residues. The germline CDR1 and CDR2 sequences are MNHEY and SMNVEV (reference sequence). In DNA form, the CDR3 reads TGTGCCAGCAGTCCCTACCGTCTAAGTATAGCTAACTATGGCTACACCTTC. Its translation is CASSPYRLSIANYGYTF.

As regards this clonotype: Being one base from a much bigger clone, this may be a read error. This rearrangement joins TRBV7-9 to TRBJ1-1; TRBD1 matches 12 bases. This CDR3 has 15 residues. V trimming: 2 bases; J trimming: 6 bases; junction bases outside the gene matches: 4. In germline, CDR1 is SEHNR, CDR2 FQNEAQ (reference sequence). The CDR3 sequence is CASSLTGTGGSEAFF. The CDR3 DNA follows: TGTGCCAGCAGCTTAACCGGGACAGGGGGCTCTGAAGCTTTCTTT. The whole variable domain, remainder taken from reference TRBV7-9 and TRBJ1-1, is DTGVSQNPRHKITKRGQNVTFRCDPISEHNRLYWYRQTLGQGPEFLTYFQNEAQLEKSRLLSDRFSAERPKGSFSTLEIQRTEQGDSAMYLCASSLTGTGGSEAFFGQGTRLTVV.

This clonotype was found a few times. CDR3 sequence reads: CSARDPSGQDYEQYF. In DNA, the CDR3 is TGCAGTGCTAGAGACCCCTCGGGACAGGATTACGAGCAGTACTTC. The chain is built from TRBV20-1 and TRBJ2-7; 8 bases match TRBD1. The junction had 8 bases not matched to a gene; V was cut back by 0 bases and J by 4 bases. CDR1 is DFQATT, CDR2 SNEGSKA, per germline (reference sequence). This CDR3 region has 15 residues.

This clonotype was counted many times. The chain has TRBV20-1 and TRBJ2-3, with D possibly matching TRBD2 (5 bases). V was trimmed by 3 bases and J by 2 bases, leaving 9 bases between them. The CDR3 runs to 13 residues. Looked up from germline, CDR1 is DFQATT and CDR2 is SNEGSKA (reference sequence). The CDR3, as DNA: TGCAGTGCTAGGTCGGGATACACAGATACGCAGTATTTT. Protein: CSARSGYTDTQYF.

This chain uses TRBV5-6 with TRBJ2-7; 7 bases agree with TRBD2. Germline lookup yields CDR1 SGHDT and CDR2 YYEEEE. The CDR3 length is 16 residues. Germline trimming cut 0 bases from V and 8 bases from J; bases unmatched to any gene: 14. The CDR3 here is CASSLGAGSRPQQQYF. The CDR3 coding sequence is TGTGCCAGCAGCTTGGGAGCGGGGAGCCGGCCCCAGCAGCAGTACTTC.

This clonotype was counted many times. The V call is TRBV30, the J call TRBJ2-7; D possibly corresponds to TRBD1 (6 bases). Germline loops: CDR1 GTSNPN, CDR2 SVGIG (reference sequence). V was pared by 5 bases and J by 0 bases, with 17 bases between. The CDR3 has 15 residues. CDR3 sequence (DNA): TGTGCCTGGGATGAGGGCCAGGGGCCCTCCTACGAGCAGTACTTC. Translated: CAWDEGQGPSYEQYF.

The chain recombines TRBV11-2 with TRBJ2-3; 8 bases agree with TRBD2. The CDR3 is 15 residues long. V was clipped by 1 base and J by 7 bases; unmatched bases: 7. Germline values: CDR1 SGHAT, CDR2 FQNNGV. The CDR3 protein is CASSLVRGGPNTQYF. CDR3 DNA: TGTGCCAGCAGCTTAGTACGGGGGGGGCCGAATACGCAGTATTTT. Based on the CDR3 plus reference TRBV11-2 and TRBJ2-3, the full variable domain is EAGVAQSPRYKIIEKRQSVAFWCNPISGHATLYWYQQILGQGPKLLIQFQNNGVVDDSQLPKDRFSAERLKGVDSTLKIQPAKLEDSAVYLCASSLVRGGPNTQYFGPGTRLTVL.

This clonotype was seen at least ten times. The J gene is TRBJ2-3, the V gene TRBV15; tentative D call: TRBD1 (5 bases). The CDR3 runs to 17 residues. Germline lookup yields CDR1 LNHNV and CDR2 YYDKDF (reference sequence). V was trimmed by 0 bases and J by 3 bases, leaving 16 bases between them. CDR3 DNA sequence: TGTGCCACCAGCAGAGATTGGGTCAGGGAAGGTACAGATACGCAGTATTTT. Translated, it gives CATSRDWVREGTDTQYF.

A note on this clonotype: Possible read error: a much larger clone is one base away. This chain uses TRBV4-3 with TRBJ1-5; TRBD1 agrees at 9 bases. The CDR3 is made up of 14 amino acids. V shed 1 base, J shed 12 bases, and the junction held 7 bases outside the gene matches. CDR1 is LGHNA, CDR2 YSLEER, per germline. The CDR3 reads CASSQVTGGKRQHF. The CDR3 DNA reads TGCGCCAGCAGCCAAGTAACAGGGGGCAAGCGCCAGCATTTT.

In this sample, this clonotype turned up a few times. The V and J genes are TRBV4-1 and TRBJ1-6; D is unclear. CDR1 MGHRA and CDR2 YSYEKL come from the germline V gene. The CDR3 is 15 amino acids. Trimming stripped 1 base from V and 3 bases from J, with 7 bases between. For the CDR3, the DNA is TGCGCCAGCAGCCAAGTAACCGGCTATAATTCACCCCTCCACTTT. Amino acids: CASSQVTGYNSPLHF.

This clonotype was counted many times. The J gene is TRBJ1-6, the V gene TRBV15; TRBD1 matches 8 bases. J lost 6 bases, V lost 0 bases, and 7 bases had no gene match. CDR1 is LNHNV and CDR2 is YYDKDF in the germline V gene (reference sequence). There are 17 residues in the CDR3. In nucleotides, the CDR3 is TGTGCCACCAGCAGAGATAATACAGGGGGTGTTAATTCACCCCTCCACTTT. This codes for CATSRDNTGGVNSPLHF.

The V gene is TRBV7-9, the J gene TRBJ1-1, with D perhaps matching TRBD1 (6 bases). There are 14 residues in the CDR3. Germline V gene lookup returns CDR1 SEHNR and CDR2 FQNEAQ (reference sequence). The V end was cut by 7 bases, the J end by 3 bases, with 15 bases between. As DNA, the CDR3 is TGTGCCAGCACCCTAGGGGGGCAGGACACTGAAGCTTTCTTT. This codes for CASTLGGQDTEAFF.

This clonotype has just one count. The junction does not match germline at one end; this may be a read error. The chain carries TRBV5-3 and TRBJ1-6; 8 bases are a match to TRBD1. TRBV5-3 is annotated as an ORF whose role is uncertain. The CDR3 has 14 residues. The CDR3 nucleotides read TGTGCCAGCAGCTCCGGGACAGGCATTCCACCCCTCCACTTT. Amino acids: CASSSGTGIPPLHF.

To note about this clonotype: The junction departs from the called germline gene at one end, perhaps through a read error. The chain couples TRBV6-1 to TRBJ2-4; D is unclear. The CDR3 has 15 residues. Germline V gene sequence: CDR1 MNHNS, CDR2 SASEGT. The CDR3 region has the DNA TGTGCCAGCAGTGAAGCTTCGGTCTCCAAAGACATTCAGTACTTC. As protein: CASSEASVSKDIQYF.

This clonotype was found a few times. This likely comes from a read error, as the CDR3 has no conserved phenylalanine or tryptophan at its end. This chain uses TRBV20-1 with TRBJ1-5; D is unclear. V was shortened by 3 bases and J by 1 base, with 16 bases between the two germline ends. Germline loops: CDR1 DFQATT, CDR2 SNEGSKA (reference sequence). The CDR3 totals 16 residues. CDR3 sequence (DNA): TGCAGTGCTAGTATTTGGAACAGCCCGAGCAATCAGCCCCAGCATTTG. Its translation is CSASIWNSPSNQPQHL.

Only a few counts were recorded for this clonotype. The V and J genes are TRBV2 and TRBJ2-1; 12 bases line up with TRBD2. Losses at the gene ends were 11 bases for V and 4 bases for J; bases not matched to a gene: 9. The CDR3 is made up of 15 amino acids. Germline CDR1 is SNHLY and CDR2 is FYNNEI. CDR3 sequence: CALLLGTSGYNEQFF. The DNA for the CDR3 is TGTGCCCTACTCCTGGGGACTAGCGGGTACAATGAGCAGTTCTTC.

This clonotype was observed once. At one of its ends the junction is not consistent with the germline gene, which may arise from a read error. V is TRBV4-2 and J is TRBJ2-1; the D gene could be TRBD1 or TRBD2 (5 bases each). The CDR3 is 13 residues long. CDR1 is LGHNA and CDR2 is YNFKEQ in the germline V gene. The CDR3 region is CAGSPSRGGEQFF. The CDR3 coding sequence is TGTGCCGGCAGCCCCTCACGGGGCGGAGAGCAGTTCTTC.

The rearrangement links TRBV19 to TRBJ1-2, with unresolved D. The CDR3 totals 17 residues. The germline V gene encodes CDR1 LNHDA and CDR2 SQIVND (reference sequence). The V and J ends lost 3 bases and 1 base respectively, with 18 bases between them. The CDR3 loop is CASSIDVPTRINYGYTF. CDR3 sequence (DNA): TGTGCCAGTAGTATTGACGTCCCGACCCGTATTAACTATGGCTACACCTTC.

This clonotype was observed a handful of times. The chain links TRBV27 to TRBJ2-7; TRBD2 aligns across 7 bases. V shed 3 bases, J shed 2 bases, and the junction held 7 bases outside the gene matches. The germline CDR1 and CDR2 sequences are MNHEY and SMNVEV (reference sequence). The CDR3 is made up of 15 amino acids. DNA for the CDR3: TGTGCCAGCAGTTTGCTCCTAGCGGAGACCTACGAGCAGTACTTC. Encoded protein: CASSLLLAETYEQYF.

This clonotype came up many times. The genes are TRBV29-1 and TRBJ2-3; D ambiguous. The germline V gene encodes CDR1 SQVTM and CDR2 ANQGSEA. The CDR3 sequence is 14 residues long. The V gene lost 4 bases and the J gene lost 2 bases, with 13 bases spanning the gap. Here the CDR3 DNA reads TGCAGCGTTGTTCCCCCGTTAGCCACAGATACGCAGTATTTT. This encodes CSVVPPLATDTQYF.

The V call is TRBV12-3 or TRBV12-4, the J call TRBJ2-1, with D perhaps TRBD2 (5 bases). Trimming stripped 8 bases from V and 11 bases from J, with 7 bases between. CDR3 length: 9 amino acids. CDR3 sequence (DNA): TGTGCCAGCGGAGGCAAGCAGTTCTTC. This sequence encodes CASGGKQFF.

This clonotype was found many times. The chain carries TRBV5-4 and TRBJ2-7; 9 bases are shared with TRBD2. The ends lost 3 bases at V and 2 bases at J; junction bases unmatched: 3. Looked up from germline, CDR1 is SGHNT and CDR2 is YYREEE (reference sequence). CDR3 size: 14 residues. CDR3 sequence: CASSSGLAPYEQYF. Written as DNA, the CDR3 is TGTGCCAGCAGCTCGGGACTAGCACCCTACGAGCAGTACTTC.

This rearrangement joins TRBV4-1 to TRBJ2-1; D is possibly TRBD1 (5 bases). This CDR3 region has 15 residues. The V end lost 4 bases, the J end lost 1 base, and 11 bases lay between the germline ends. CDR1 MGHRA and CDR2 YSYEKL come from the germline V gene. CDR3: CASSLDSDSYNEQFF. CDR3 DNA sequence: TGCGCCAGCAGCCTCGACAGCGATTCCTACAATGAGCAGTTCTTC.

The table lists this clonotype with a few counts. The chain links TRBV28 to TRBJ2-1; weak D call: TRBD2 (7 bases). Germline CDR1 is MDHEN and CDR2 is SYDVKM. V was clipped by 7 bases and J by 1 base, with 14 bases between them. CDR3 length: 15 residues. This chain's CDR3 is CASTQGTTSYNEQFF. For the CDR3, the DNA is TGTGCCAGCACCCAGGGGACTACTTCCTACAATGAGCAGTTCTTC. The full variable domain, its missing parts supplied by reference TRBV28 and TRBJ2-1, is DVKVTQSSRYLVKRTGEKVFLECVQDMDHENMFWYRQDPGLGLRLIYFSYDVKMKEKGDIPEGYSVSREKKERFSLILESASTNQTSMYLCASTQGTTSYNEQFFGPGTRLTVL.

The rearrangement joins TRBV27 to TRBJ1-4; unclear D gene. The CDR3 has 15 residues. Between the trimmed V and J ends, which lost 1 base and 0 bases, there was a span of 6 bases. CDR1 is MNHEY, CDR2 SMNVEV, per germline (reference sequence). Here the CDR3 reads CASSLWAATNEKLFF. CDR3 sequence (DNA): TGTGCCAGCAGTTTATGGGCAGCAACTAATGAAAAACTGTTTTTT.

This clonotype was detected a few times. The CDR3 end shows no conserved phenylalanine or tryptophan, and so a read error is likely. The J gene is TRBJ2-7, the V gene TRBV19; tentatively, D is TRBD2 (6 bases). The CDR3 covers 15 residues. V was cut by 6 bases and J by 2 bases, with 17 bases left in between. The germline CDR1 and CDR2 sequences are LNHDA and SQIVND (reference sequence). In nucleotides, the CDR3 is TGTGCCAGTAGAGTAACCGGGACTGACGCCTACGAGCAGTACTCC. Protein: CASRVTGTDAYEQYS.